The sequence of this T cell receptor (beta chain) was determined in a study of cytomegalovirus exposure and HLA in healthy donors. Study details: The 110 million or so unique TCR beta sequences, from about 180 million T cells, were found by an earlier analysis.

The PCR made use of 60 Vbeta and 13 Jbeta primers. Assay used: immunoSEQ multiplex PCR; TCRdb lists only in-frame clones, some missing. The sample records some 110,000 clones, about 10% being singletons. On this clone itself: An end of the junction differs from the germline gene, which may be a read error.

The germline V gene has CDR1 MNHEY and CDR2 SVGAGI. The length of the CDR3 is 14 residues. The chain employs TRBV6-5 and TRBJ1-5, with TRBD1 matching 9 bases. Sequences were obtained from PBMCs. The sequence was collected from a man younger than 45 in good health and CMV-seronegative. CDR3 DNA: TGTGCCAGCAGTTACGGGACAGGGAATCAGGCCCAGCATTTT. Encoded protein: CASSYGTGNQAQHF.